This entry concerns a single TCR beta chain. This record belongs to a study of blood T cell repertoires in COVID-19. Per the original methods: From reference gene primer amplification, estimates of nucleated cell counts were derived. Method: immunoSEQ multiplex PCR; TCRdb's copy keeps in-frame clones and lacks some. V, J and clone size are those of that table, while D and trimming were read from the DNA. The sample holds just under 350,000 clones; 85% to 90% are singletons and the top ten take about 7%. Germline CDR1 reads MNHNY; CDR2 reads SVGAGI (reference sequence). V was trimmed by 2 bases and J by 0 bases, leaving 14 bases between them. This CDR3 is built from 16 residues.

The chain recombines TRBV6-6 with TRBJ2-7; D may be TRBD2 (5 bases). The sequenced material came from peripheral blood. This receptor was taken from a woman aged 70 to 79 with COVID-19, enrolled during active disease. The DNA for the CDR3 is TGTGCCAGCAGTTACGCGAGCGGTGTAAGCTCCTACGAGCAGTACTTC. As protein: CASSYASGVSSYEQYF.